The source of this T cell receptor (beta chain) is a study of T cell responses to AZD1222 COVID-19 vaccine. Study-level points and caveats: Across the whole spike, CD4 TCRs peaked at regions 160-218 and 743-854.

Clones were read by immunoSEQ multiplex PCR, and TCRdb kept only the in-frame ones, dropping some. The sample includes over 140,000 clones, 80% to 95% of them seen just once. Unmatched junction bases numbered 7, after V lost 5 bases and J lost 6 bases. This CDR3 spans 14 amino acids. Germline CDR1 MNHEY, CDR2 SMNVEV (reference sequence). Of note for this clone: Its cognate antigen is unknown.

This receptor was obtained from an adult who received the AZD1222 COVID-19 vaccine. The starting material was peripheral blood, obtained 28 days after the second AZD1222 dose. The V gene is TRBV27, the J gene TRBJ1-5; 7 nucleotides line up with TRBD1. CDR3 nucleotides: TGTGCCAGCAGTCCCCGACAGGGCGGTCAGCCCCAGCATTTT. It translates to CASSPRQGGQPQHF.